Reported below is one T cell receptor (beta chain). Study processing details: Estimation of nucleated cell counts relied on the amplification of reference gene primers. Generated by immunoSEQ multiplex PCR, the TCRdb table keeps only in-frame clones and is missing some. The DNA was the basis for D and trimming; V, J and clone size are from that table. Here the sample spans around 140,000 clones, 81% being singletons. The data stem from a study of blood T cell repertoires in COVID-19. Study information: Whether acute or convalescent, the COVID-19 samples came from the United States, Italy and Spain. PBMCs, B-cell-depleted T cells, or T cells were the source of the cDNA or gDNA that made up the material.

The sample comprised peripheral blood. This clonotype was obtained from a woman in her sixties with active or convalescent COVID-19.

CDR3 sequence: CASSGSGRTNEQFF. CDR3 bases: TGTGCCAGCAGTGGGTCGGGGAGAACAAATGAGCAGTTCTTC. The chain carries TRBV28 and TRBJ2-1, with D perhaps matching TRBD2 (5 bases). The germline gives CDR1 MDHEN, CDR2 SYDVKM. The ends were cut back, 5 bases at V and 7 bases at J, with 15 bases in the middle. This CDR3 has 14 residues.